This entry lists 4 T cell receptor beta chains sequenced from one sample in a study of blood T cell repertoires in COVID-19. Method: immunoSEQ multiplex PCR; TCRdb's copy keeps in-frame clones and lacks some. This table holds some 59,000 clones, roughly 76% found once. The specimen sequenced was peripheral blood. Receptor source: a woman aged 60-70 years with acute or convalescent COVID-19.

The chain has TRBV19 and TRBJ2-1; the D is unclear. V lost 7 bases to trimming and J lost 0 bases, with 7 bases between them. Germline values: CDR1 LNHDA, CDR2 SQIVND (reference sequence). The CDR3 is 13 residues long. In DNA, the CDR3 is TGTGCCAGTATGGCCAGCTCCTACAATGAGCAGTTCTTC. It is translated as CASMASSYNEQFF.

The chain carries TRBV5-1 and TRBJ1-3; 9 bases agree with TRBD1. The trim removed 0 bases at V and 2 bases at J, leaving 3 bases unmatched. The CDR3 runs to 16 residues. Germline CDR1 and CDR2: SGHRS and YFSETQ. The CDR3 bases are TGCGCCAGCAGCTTGGCCGGGGACAGGGCTGGAAACACCATATATTTT. Protein: CASSLAGDRAGNTIYF. Full variable domain (outside the CDR3, taken from reference TRBV5-1 and TRBJ1-3): KAGVTQTPRYLIKTRGQQVTLSCSPISGHRSVSWYQQTPGQGLQFLFEYFSETQRNKGNFPGRFSGRQFSNSRSEMNVSTLELGDSALYLCASSLAGDRAGNTIYFGEGSWLTVV.

This clone was counted only a few times. This sequence joins TRBV5-1 and TRBJ1-1, with D possibly TRBD1 on 5 matching bases. The CDR3 spans 16 residues. V lost 0 bases to trimming and J lost 4 bases, with 16 bases between them. Germline lookup yields CDR1 SGHRS and CDR2 YFSETQ. The CDR3 DNA is TGCGCCAGCAGCTTGGAGCGGGGCGGCGGTCCCACTGAAGCTTTCTTT. Translating it yields CASSLERGGGPTEAFF.

This chain links TRBV6-5 with TRBJ2-7, with D tentatively TRBD2 (5 bases). This CDR3 contains 12 residues. CDR1 and CDR2 (germline): MNHEY, SVGAGI. V lost 6 bases and J 4 bases, leaving 10 bases between the germline ends. CDR3 sequence: CASSPRGYEQYF. The CDR3 DNA follows: TGTGCCAGCAGCCCCCGAGGGTACGAGCAGTACTTC.